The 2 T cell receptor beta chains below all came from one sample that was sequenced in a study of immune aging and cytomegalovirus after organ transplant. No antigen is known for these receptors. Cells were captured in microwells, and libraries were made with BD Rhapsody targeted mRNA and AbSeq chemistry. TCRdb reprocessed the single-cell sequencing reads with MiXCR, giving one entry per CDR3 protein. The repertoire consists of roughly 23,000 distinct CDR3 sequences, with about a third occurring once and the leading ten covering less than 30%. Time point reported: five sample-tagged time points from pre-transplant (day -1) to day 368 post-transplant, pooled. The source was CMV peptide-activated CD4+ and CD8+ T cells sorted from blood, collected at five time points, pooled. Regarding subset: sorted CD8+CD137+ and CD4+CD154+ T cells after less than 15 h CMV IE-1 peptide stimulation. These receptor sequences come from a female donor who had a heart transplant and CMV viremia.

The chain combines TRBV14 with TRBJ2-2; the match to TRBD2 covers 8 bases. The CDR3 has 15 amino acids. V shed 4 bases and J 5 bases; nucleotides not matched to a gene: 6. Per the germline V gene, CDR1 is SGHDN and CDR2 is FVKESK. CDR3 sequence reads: CASSPFSGNTGELFF. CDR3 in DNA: TGTGCCAGCAGCCCCTTTAGCGGGAATACCGGGGAGCTGTTTTTT.

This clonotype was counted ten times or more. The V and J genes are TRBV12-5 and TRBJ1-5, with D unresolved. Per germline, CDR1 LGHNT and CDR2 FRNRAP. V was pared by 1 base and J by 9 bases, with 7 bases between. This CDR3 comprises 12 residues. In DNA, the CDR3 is TGTGCTAGTGGTTTGGCGGACGGGCCCCAGCATTTT. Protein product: CASGLADGPQHF.